This T cell receptor (beta chain) was identified in a study of Graves' ophthalmopathy and Graves' hyperthyroidism. Study-level findings and limits: A majority of expanded thyroid clonotypes exceeding 0.001 frequency were likewise present in blood. Sensitivity of around 70% and specificity of less than 75% were achieved by the model that predicted ophthalmopathy progression.

Orbital computed tomography, thyroid ultrasound, TRAb, serum thyroxine and clinical symptoms formed the basis of diagnosis. Sampling approximately 11 ml of fresh peripheral blood provided the PBMCs. The CDR3 spans 13 residues. The V gene lost 6 bases and the J gene lost 4 bases, with 9 bases spanning the gap. Germline-derived CDR1 and CDR2 are SGHTA and FQGNSA. Concerning this clonotype: Its specificity is unknown.

Scientists amplified the TCR beta CDR3 regions from RNA transcripts. Second-round multiplex PCR came after a first-round RT-PCR that employed HTBI primers. Via MiXCR, TCRdb re-called the multiplex PCR reads, giving one row per CDR3 protein. The sample contains 740,000 or so distinct CDR3 sequences, about 44% of which appear only once. This rearrangement joins TRBV7-2 to TRBJ2-2; D might be TRBD2 (5 bases). This clonotype originated in an adult man with Graves' ophthalmopathy. Sequencing was done on a sample of peripheral blood. Written as DNA, the CDR3 is TGTGCCAGCAGAGTAGCGAGCACCGGGGAGCTGTTTTTT. Translating it yields CASRVASTGELFF.